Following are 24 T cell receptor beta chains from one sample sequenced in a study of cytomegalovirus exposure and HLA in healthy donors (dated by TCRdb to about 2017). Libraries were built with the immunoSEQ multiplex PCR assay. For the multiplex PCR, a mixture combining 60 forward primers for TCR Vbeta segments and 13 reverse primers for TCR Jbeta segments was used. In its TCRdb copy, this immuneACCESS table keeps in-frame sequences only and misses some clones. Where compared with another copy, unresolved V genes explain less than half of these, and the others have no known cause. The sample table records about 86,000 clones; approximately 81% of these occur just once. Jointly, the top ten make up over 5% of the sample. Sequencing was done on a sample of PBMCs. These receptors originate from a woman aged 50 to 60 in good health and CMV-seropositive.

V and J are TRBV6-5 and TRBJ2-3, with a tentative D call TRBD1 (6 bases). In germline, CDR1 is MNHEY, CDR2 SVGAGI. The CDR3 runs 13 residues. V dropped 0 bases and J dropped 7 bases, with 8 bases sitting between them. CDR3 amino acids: CASSYSQGNTQYF. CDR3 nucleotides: TGTGCCAGCAGTTACTCACAGGGAAATACGCAGTATTTT.

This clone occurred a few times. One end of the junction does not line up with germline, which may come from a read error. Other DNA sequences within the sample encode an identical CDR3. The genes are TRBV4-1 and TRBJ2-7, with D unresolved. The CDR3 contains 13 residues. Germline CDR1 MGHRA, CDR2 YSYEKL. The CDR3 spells CASSQEAVYEQYF. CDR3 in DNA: TGTGCCAGCAGCCAAGAAGCTGTCTACGAGCAGTACTTC.

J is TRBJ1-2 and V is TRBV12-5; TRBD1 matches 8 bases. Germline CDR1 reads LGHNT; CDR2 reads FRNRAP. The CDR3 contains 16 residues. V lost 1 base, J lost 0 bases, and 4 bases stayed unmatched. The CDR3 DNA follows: TGTGCTAGTGGTTTGGCGCAGGGGGCCGCTAACTATGGCTACACCTTC. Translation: CASGLAQGAANYGYTF.

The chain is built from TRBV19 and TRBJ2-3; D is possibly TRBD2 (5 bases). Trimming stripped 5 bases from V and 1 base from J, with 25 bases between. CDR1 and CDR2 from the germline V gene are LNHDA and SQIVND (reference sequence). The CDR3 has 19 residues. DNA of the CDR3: TGTGCCAGTAGTCCCTTGGAGGTAGCGAGAGGACTGCGCACAGATACGCAGTATTTT. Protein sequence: CASSPLEVARGLRTDTQYF. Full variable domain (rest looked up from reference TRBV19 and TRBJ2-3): DGGITQSPKYLFRKEGQNVTLSCEQNLNHDAMYWYRQDPGQGLRLIYYSQIVNDFQKGDIAEGYSVSREKKESFPLTVTSAQKNPTAFYLCASSPLEVARGLRTDTQYFGPGTRLTVL.

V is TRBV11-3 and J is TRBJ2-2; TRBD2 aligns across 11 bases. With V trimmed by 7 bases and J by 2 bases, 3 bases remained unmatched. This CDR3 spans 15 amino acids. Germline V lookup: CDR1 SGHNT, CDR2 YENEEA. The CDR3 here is CASKGTSGNTGELFF. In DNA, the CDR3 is TGTGCCAGCAAAGGGACTAGCGGTAACACCGGGGAGCTGTTTTTT.

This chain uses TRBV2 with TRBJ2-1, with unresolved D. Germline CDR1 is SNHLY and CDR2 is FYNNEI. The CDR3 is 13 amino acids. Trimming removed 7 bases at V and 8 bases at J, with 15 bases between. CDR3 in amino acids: CASTQFSIHEQFF. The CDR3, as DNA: TGTGCCAGCACTCAATTTAGTATCCATGAGCAGTTCTTC. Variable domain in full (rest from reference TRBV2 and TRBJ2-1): EPEVTQTPSHQVTQMGQEVILRCVPISNHLYFYWYRQILGQKVEFLVSFYNNEISEKSEIFDDQFSVERPDGSNFTLKIRSTKLEDSAMYFCASTQFSIHEQFFGPGTRLTVL.

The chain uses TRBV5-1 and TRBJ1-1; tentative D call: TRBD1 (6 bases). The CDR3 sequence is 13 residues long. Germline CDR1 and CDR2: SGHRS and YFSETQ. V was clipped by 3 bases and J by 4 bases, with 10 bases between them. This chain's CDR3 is CASSSGHITEAFF. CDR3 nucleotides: TGCGCCAGCAGCTCGGGACACATCACTGAAGCTTTCTTT.

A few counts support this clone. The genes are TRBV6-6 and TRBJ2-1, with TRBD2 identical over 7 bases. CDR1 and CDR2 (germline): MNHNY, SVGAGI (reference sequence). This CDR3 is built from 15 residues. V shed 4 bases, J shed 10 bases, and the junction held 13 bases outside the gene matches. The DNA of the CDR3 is TGTGCCAGCAGTTCTGCGTCTAGCGGCCTTGTAGAGCAGTTCTTC. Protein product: CASSSASSGLVEQFF.

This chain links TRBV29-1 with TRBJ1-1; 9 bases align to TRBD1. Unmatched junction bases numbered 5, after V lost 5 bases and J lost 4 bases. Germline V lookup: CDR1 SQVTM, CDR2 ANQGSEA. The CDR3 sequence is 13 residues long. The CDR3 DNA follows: TGCAGCGTTCACAGGGGGCTTGGCACTGAAGCTTTCTTT. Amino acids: CSVHRGLGTEAFF.

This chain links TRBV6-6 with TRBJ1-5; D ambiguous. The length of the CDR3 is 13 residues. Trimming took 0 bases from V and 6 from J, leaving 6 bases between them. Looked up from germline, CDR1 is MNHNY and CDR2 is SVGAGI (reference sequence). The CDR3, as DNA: TGTGCCAGCAGTTACTCGATAGTTCAGCCCCAGCATTTT. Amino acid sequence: CASSYSIVQPQHF.

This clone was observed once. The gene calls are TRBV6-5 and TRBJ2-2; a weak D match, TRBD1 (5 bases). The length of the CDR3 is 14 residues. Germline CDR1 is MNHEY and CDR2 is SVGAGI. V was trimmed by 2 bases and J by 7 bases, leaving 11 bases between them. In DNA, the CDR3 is TGTGCCAGCAGTTACACAAACCAGGGCGGGGAGCTGTTTTTT. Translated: CASSYTNQGGELFF.

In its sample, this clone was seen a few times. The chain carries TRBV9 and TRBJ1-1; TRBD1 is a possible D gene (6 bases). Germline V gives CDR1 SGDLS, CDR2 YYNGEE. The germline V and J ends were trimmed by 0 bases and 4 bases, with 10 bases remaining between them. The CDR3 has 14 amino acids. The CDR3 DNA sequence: TGTGCCAGCAGCGTAGGAGGGACAAGCACTGAAGCTTTCTTT. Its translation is CASSVGGTSTEAFF.

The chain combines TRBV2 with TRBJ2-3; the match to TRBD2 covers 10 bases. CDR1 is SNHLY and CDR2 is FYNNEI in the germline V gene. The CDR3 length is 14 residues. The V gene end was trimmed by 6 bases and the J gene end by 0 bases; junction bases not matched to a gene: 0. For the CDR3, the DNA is TGTGCCAGCAGACTAGCGGGGAGCACAGATACGCAGTATTTT. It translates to CASRLAGSTDTQYF.

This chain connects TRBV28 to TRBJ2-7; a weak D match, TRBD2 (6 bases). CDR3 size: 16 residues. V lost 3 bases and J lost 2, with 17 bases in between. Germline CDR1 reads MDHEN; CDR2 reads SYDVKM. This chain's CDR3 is CASSFRFGSSAYEQYF. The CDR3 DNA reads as TGTGCCAGCAGTTTCAGATTTGGGTCTAGCGCCTACGAGCAGTACTTC.

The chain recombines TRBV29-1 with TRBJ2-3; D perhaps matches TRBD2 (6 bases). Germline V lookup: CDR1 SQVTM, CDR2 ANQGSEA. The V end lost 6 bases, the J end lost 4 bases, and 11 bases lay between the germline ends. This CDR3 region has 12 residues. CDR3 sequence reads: CSVSEGSDTQYF. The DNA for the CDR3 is TGCAGCGTGTCGGAGGGTTCAGATACGCAGTATTTT.

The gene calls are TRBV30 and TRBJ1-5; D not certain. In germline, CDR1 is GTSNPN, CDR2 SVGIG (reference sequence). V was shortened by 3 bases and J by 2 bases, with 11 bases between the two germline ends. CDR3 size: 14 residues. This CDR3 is CAWRSDGGNQPQHF. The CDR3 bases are TGTGCCTGGAGAAGTGACGGGGGCAATCAGCCCCAGCATTTT.

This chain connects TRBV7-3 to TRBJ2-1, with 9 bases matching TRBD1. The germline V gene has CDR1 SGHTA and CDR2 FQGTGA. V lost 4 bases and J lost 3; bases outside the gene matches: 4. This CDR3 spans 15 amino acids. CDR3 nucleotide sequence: TGTGCCAGCAGCTCCGGACAGGGGAACTACAATGAGCAGTTCTTC. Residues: CASSSGQGNYNEQFF.

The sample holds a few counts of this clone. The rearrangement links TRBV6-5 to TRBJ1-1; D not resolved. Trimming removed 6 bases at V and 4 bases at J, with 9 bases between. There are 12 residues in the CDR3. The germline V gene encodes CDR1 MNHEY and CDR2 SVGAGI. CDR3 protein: CASSLRGTEAFF. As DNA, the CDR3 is TGTGCCAGCAGCTTGCGGGGCACTGAAGCTTTCTTT.

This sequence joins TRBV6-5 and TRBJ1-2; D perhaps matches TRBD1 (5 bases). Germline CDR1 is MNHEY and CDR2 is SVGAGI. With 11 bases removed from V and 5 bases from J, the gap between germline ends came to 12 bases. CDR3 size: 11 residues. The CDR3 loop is CAATGGYGYTF. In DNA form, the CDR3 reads TGTGCCGCTACCGGGGGTTATGGCTACACCTTC.

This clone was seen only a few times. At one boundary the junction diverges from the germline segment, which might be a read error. CDR3 DNA sequence: TGTGCCACCAGTTTGGGCGGGACCTTCTATGGCTACACCTTC. This codes for CATSLGGTFYGYTF. This sequence joins TRBV27 and TRBJ1-2; a possible D gene is TRBD1 (5 bases). The germline V gene encodes CDR1 MNHEY and CDR2 SMNVEV (reference sequence). This CDR3 contains 14 residues.

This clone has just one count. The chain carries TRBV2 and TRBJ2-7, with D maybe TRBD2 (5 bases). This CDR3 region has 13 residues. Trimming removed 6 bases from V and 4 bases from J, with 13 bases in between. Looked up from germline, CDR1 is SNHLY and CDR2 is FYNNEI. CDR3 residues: CASSGIRAYEQYF. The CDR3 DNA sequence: TGTGCCAGCAGCGGGATTAGGGCATACGAGCAGTACTTC.

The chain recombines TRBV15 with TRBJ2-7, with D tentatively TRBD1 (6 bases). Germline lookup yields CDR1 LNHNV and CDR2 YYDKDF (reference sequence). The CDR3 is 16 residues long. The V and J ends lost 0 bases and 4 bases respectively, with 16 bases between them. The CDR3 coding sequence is TGTGCCACCAGCAGAGAGGACAGACCGGGGACATACGAGCAGTACTTC. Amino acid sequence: CATSREDRPGTYEQYF.

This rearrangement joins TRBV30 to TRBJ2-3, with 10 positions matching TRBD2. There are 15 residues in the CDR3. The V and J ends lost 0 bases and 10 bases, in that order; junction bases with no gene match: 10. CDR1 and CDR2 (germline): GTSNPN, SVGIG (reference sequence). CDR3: CAWSVGLLAGVSQYF. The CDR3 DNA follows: TGTGCCTGGAGTGTAGGTCTCCTAGCGGGAGTATCGCAGTATTTT. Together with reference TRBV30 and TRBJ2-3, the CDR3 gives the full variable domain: SQTIHQWPATLVQPVGSPLSLECTVEGTSNPNLYWYRQAAGRGLQLLFYSVGIGQISSEVPQNLSASRPQDRQFILSSKKLLLSDSGFYLCAWSVGLLAGVSQYFGPGTRLTVL.

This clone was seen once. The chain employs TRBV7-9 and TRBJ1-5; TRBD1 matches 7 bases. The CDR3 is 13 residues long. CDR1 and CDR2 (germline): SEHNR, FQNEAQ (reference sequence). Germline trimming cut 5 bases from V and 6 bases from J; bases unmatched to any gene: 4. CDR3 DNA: TGTGCCAGCAGCCACAGGGGAGGTCAGCCCCAGCATTTT. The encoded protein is CASSHRGGQPQHF.